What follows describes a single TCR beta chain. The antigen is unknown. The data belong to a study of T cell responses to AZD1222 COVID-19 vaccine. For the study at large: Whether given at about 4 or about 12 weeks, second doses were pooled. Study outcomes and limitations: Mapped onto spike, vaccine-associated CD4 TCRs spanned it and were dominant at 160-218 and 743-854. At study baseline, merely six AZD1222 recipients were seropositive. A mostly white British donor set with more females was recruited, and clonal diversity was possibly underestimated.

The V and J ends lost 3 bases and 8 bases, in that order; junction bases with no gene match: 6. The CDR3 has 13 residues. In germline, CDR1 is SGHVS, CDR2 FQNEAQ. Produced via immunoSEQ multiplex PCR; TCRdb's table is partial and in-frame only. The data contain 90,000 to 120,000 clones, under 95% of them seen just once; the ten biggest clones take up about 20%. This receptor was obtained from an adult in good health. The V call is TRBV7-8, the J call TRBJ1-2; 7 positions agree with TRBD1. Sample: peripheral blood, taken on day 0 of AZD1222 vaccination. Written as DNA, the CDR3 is TGTGCCAGCAGCTTCAGGGGGGGTCACGGCTACACCTTC. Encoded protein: CASSFRGGHGYTF.